This note documents a single T cell receptor (beta chain) sequence. The specificity of this receptor is unknown. It has no much larger one-base neighbor in the sample; base qualities were not kept. At diagnosis, tumor, uninvolved tumor-adjacent lung and peripheral blood were collected and then preserved as a mix of FFPE and fresh-frozen material. For TCR repertoire profiling, the blood samples were analyzed as peripheral blood mononuclear cells. The data are from a study of T cells in localized non-small cell lung cancer (dated by TCRdb to 2019 to 2021). With respect to the entire study: Comparing tumors with uninvolved tumor-adjacent lungs, the study looked at the T cell repertoires of approximately 240 patients with early-stage NSCLC. The cohort consisted of around 250 treatment-naive NSCLC patients whose localized lung tumors had been resected. A mean age of approximately 70 years was recorded for the NSCLC patients, of whom 129 were male and about a hundred were female. General conclusions and limits of the study: Uninvolved tumor-adjacent lung showed the highest T cell clonality, higher than tumor, which suggests more focused antigenic responses in the uninvolved tumor-adjacent lung. A median of around 62 of the top 100 tumor clones turned up in the paired uninvolved adjacent lung, and some 28 of those clones also ranked among the top 100 of that same adjacent lung. Because of the exploratory design, TCR variables were selected using unadjusted p-values without false-discovery rate correction. Because multi-region tumor sequencing was not performed, intratumor heterogeneity could not be ruled out. Longer overall survival was associated with higher blood T cell density, whereas shorter survival was associated with higher adjacent-lung clonality.

The immunoSEQ Assay was used to sequence TCR beta CDR3 regions from DNA. The original methods were these. T cell density was computed as TCR beta template counts normalized to usable DNA estimated by amplifying housekeeping genes. Richness was estimated using the preseqR package, with extrapolation to 400,000 templates for PBMC samples and to 120,000 templates for tissue samples. Clonality was taken to be one minus Pielou's evenness. Tissue-enriched TCRs were identified by differential abundance testing using productive amino-acid clonotypes, minimum total count 5 and alpha 0.1. The Jaccard Index and the Morisita Overlap Index were used to quantify repertoire overlap between compartments. GLIPH grouped TCR beta CDR3s together with public tetramer-defined viral CDR3s, and a viral motif had to include at least three viral sequences and also show V-gene enrichment. This immuneACCESS table, as held by TCRdb, lists in-frame sequences with V and J called but not all clones. Of the missing ones, under half trace to an unresolved V gene in checked studies; the others have no known cause. The D gene and trimming were derived from the DNA, and the V and J assignments and clone size from that table. The sample table shows about 40,000 clones, and 65% to 90% are seen once. Roughly 7.3% of the sample lies in the top ten.

V is shortened by 1 base, J by 5 bases, and the region joining them spans 17 bases. The CDR3 covers 16 residues, taking in both the cysteine and the phenylalanine. The DNA shown is the 48-base CDR3, in frame from base 1. The germline V gene provides CDR1 SGHTA and CDR2 FQGNSA. The source was peripheral blood mononuclear cells, collected before any cancer treatment. The clonotype originates from a male donor aged 60 or over with stage II lung adenocarcinoma. In this chain, TRBV7-2 is recombined with TRBJ1-2; the D gene identity is not certain. CDR3 reads: CASSLGGSGDLYGYTF. The nucleotides are TGTGCCAGCAGCTTAGGGGGATCAGGCGACCTATATGGCTACACCTTC. With the portions outside the CDR3 filled from the reference TRBV7-2 and TRBJ1-2 genes, the complete variable region becomes GAGVSQSPSNKVTEKGKDVELRCDPISGHTALYWYRQSLGQGLEFLIYFQGNSAPDKSGLPSDRFSAERTGGSVSTLTIQRTQQEDSAVYLCASSLGGSGDLYGYTFGSGTRLTVV.